Detailed here is one T cell receptor (beta chain). The V gene's germline CDR1 is MGHRA and CDR2 YSYEKL. The J segment lost 8 bases and the V segment lost 4 bases, leaving 12 bases of the junction unmatched. CDR3 size: 15 residues. Generated by immunoSEQ multiplex PCR, the TCRdb table keeps only in-frame clones and is missing some. Of over 95,000 clones listed, around 89% were seen once; the top ten hold about a fifth. This sample was included in a study of blood T cell repertoires in COVID-19. The wider study: COVID-19 samples collected from the United States, Italy and Spain covered acute and convalescent phases. Sample material is recorded as cDNA or gDNA derived from T cells, B-cell-depleted T cells, or PBMCs.

Sample: peripheral blood. V usage is TRBV4-1 and J usage is TRBJ1-1; 8 bases fit TRBD1. This sequence originates from a human donor with acute or convalescent COVID-19. The donor label of this sample is uncertain. CDR3 nucleotides: TGCGCCAGCAGCCCAGGACAGGGTTTAGATCCGGAAGCTTTCTTT. It codes for CASSPGQGLDPEAFF.